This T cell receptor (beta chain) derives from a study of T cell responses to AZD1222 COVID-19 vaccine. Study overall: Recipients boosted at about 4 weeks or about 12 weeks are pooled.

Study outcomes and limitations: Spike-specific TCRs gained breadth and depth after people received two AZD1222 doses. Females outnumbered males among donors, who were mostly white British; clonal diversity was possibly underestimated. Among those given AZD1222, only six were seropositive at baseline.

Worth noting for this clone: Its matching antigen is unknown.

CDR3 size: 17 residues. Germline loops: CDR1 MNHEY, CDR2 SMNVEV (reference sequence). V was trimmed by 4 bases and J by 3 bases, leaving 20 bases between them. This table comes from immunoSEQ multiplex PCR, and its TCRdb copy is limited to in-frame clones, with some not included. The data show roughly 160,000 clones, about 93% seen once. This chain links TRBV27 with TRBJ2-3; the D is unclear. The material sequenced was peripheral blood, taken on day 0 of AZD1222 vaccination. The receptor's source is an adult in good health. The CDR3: CASSSGISFPGTDTQYF. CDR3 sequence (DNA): TGTGCCAGCAGTTCGGGTATTTCCTTCCCTGGGACAGATACGCAGTATTTT.